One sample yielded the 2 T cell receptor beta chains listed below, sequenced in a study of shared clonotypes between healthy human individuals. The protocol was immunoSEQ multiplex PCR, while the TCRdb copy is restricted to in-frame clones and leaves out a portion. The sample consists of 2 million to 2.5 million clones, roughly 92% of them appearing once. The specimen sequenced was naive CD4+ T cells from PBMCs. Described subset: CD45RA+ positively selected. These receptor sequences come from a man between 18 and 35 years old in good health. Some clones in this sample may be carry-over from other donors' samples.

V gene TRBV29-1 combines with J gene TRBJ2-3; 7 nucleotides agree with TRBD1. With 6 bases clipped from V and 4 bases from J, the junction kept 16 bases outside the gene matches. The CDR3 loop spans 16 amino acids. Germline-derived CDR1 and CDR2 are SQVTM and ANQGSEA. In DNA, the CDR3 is TGCAGCGTGAAGAGACATGCGGACAGGCCGGCAGATACGCAGTATTTT. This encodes CSVKRHADRPADTQYF.

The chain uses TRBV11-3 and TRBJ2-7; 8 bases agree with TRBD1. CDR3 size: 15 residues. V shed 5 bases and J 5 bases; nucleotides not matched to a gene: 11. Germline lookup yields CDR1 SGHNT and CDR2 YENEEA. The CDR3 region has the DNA TGTGCCAGCAGCACCGGCCAGGGGGCAATCCACGAGCAGTACTTC. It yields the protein CASSTGQGAIHEQYF.